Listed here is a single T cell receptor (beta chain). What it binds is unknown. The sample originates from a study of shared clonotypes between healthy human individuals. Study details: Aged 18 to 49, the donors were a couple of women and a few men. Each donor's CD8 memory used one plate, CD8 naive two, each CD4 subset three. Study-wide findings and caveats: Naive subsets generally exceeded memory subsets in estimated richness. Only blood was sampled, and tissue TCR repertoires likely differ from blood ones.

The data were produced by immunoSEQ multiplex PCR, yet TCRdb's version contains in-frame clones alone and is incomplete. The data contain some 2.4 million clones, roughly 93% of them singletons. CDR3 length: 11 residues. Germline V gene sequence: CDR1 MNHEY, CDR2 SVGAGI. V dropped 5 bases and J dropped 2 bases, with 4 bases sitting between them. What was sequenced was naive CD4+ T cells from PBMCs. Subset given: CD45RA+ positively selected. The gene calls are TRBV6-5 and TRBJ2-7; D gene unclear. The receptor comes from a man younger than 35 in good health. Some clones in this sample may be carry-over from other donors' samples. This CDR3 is CASSTTYEQYF. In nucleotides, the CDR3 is TGTGCCAGCAGTACCACCTACGAGCAGTACTTC.